This TCR beta chain is drawn from a study of shared clonotypes between healthy human individuals. Findings and limits, study-wide: The authors sampled blood alone, and tissue repertoires likely differ. Generally, naive subsets (rather than memory subsets) showed larger estimated richness. Some clonotypes were shared by all four sorted-subset donors, while others were not shared. The non-shared ones had lower generation probabilities than the shared ones.

Details on this clone: What it recognizes is unknown.

The V gene lost 3 bases and the J gene lost 2 bases, with 17 bases spanning the gap. Germline CDR1 and CDR2: KGHSH and LQKENI. This CDR3 comprises 16 residues. When replicate PCRs were run on sorted subsets, they used about 200 ng DNA, about 30,000 T cell genomes. The protocol was immunoSEQ multiplex PCR, while the TCRdb copy is restricted to in-frame clones and leaves out a portion. The profile shows about 2 million clones, 90% to 95% of them singletons. The sequencing sample was made of naive CD4+ T cells sorted from blood. Sample subset: CD45RA+ positively selected. This chain connects TRBV18 to TRBJ2-7, with D maybe TRBD1 (6 bases). This clonotype was obtained from a man younger than 35 in good health. CDR3 bases: TGTGCCAGCTCACCTTTACAGGGTCCCCTAACCTACGAGCAGTACTTC. It is translated as CASSPLQGPLTYEQYF.